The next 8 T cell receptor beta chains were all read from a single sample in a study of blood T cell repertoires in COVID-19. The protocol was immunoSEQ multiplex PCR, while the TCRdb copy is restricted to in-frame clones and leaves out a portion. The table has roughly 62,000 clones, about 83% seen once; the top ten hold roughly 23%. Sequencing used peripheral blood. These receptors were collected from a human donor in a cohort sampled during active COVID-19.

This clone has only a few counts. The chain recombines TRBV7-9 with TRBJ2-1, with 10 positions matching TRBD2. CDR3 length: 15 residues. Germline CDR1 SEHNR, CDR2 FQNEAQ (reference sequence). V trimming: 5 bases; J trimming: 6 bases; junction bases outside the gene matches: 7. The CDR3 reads CASSLSGGALNEQFF. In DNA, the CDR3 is TGTGCCAGCAGCCTAAGCGGGGGGGCCCTCAATGAGCAGTTCTTC.

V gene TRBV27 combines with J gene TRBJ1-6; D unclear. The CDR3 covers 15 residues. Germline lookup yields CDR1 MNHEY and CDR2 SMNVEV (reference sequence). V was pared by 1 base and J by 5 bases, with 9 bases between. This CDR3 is CASSLWSRDNSPLHF. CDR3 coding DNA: TGTGCCAGCAGTTTATGGTCCCGGGATAATTCACCCCTCCACTTT.

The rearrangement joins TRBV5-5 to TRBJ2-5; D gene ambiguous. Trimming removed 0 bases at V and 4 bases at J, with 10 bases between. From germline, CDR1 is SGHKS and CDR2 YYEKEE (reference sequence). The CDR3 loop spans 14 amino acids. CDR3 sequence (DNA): TGTGCCAGCAGCTTGGTAGGCAGAGGAGAGACCCAGTACTTC. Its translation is CASSLVGRGETQYF.

Written as DNA, the CDR3 is TGTGCCAGCAGTCGCGACATAGGCACTTACAATGAGCAGTTCTTC. Its protein product is CASSRDIGTYNEQFF. The V call is TRBV5-4, the J call TRBJ2-1; D not resolved. Per the germline V gene, CDR1 is SGHNT and CDR2 is YYREEE (reference sequence). The CDR3 is 15 amino acids. V lost 5 bases, J lost 4 bases, and 16 bases lay in between.

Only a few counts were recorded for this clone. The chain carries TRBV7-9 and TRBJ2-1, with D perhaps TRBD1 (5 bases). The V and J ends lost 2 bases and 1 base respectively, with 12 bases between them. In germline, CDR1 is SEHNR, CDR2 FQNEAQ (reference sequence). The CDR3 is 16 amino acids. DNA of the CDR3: TGTGCCAGCAGCTTACCTGGGGCAGGGTCCTACAATGAGCAGTTCTTC. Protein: CASSLPGAGSYNEQFF.

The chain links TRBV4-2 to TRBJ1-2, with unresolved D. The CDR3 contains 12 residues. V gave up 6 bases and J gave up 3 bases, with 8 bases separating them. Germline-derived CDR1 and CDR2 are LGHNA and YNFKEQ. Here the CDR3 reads CASRQSDYGYTF. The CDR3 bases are TGTGCCAGCAGACAGTCCGACTATGGCTACACCTTC.

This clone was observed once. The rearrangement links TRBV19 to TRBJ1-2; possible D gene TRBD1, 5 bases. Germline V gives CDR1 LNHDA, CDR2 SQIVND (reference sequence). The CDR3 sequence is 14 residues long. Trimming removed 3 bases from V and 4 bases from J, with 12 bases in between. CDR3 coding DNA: TGTGCCAGTAGTATGCCCAACAGGAGCTATGGCTACACCTTC. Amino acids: CASSMPNRSYGYTF.

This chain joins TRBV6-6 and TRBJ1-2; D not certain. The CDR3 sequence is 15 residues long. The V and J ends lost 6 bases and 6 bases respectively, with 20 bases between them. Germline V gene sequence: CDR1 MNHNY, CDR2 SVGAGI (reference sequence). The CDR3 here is CASSPGRPGLDGYTF. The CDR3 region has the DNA TGTGCCAGCAGCCCCGGGAGACCCGGGCTCGATGGCTACACCTTC.